Presented here are 6 T cell receptor beta chains from one specimen sequenced in a study of blood T cell repertoires in COVID-19. Clones were sequenced by immunoSEQ multiplex PCR, and TCRdb holds only the in-frame ones, with some missing. The table lists roughly 120,000 clones, around 84% of them singletons. The specimen sequenced was peripheral blood. The receptors stem from a human donor in a cohort sampled during active COVID-19.

This clone was observed a handful of times. This chain connects TRBV5-8 to TRBJ1-2; TRBD1 matches at 8 bases. The germline V gene has CDR1 SGHTS and CDR2 YDEGEE. The CDR3 runs to 15 residues. V gave up 1 base and J gave up 0 bases; unmatched junction bases: 2. CDR3 bases: TGTGCCAGCAGCTTGAGGGGACAGGCTAACTATGGCTACACCTTC. Translated, it gives CASSLRGQANYGYTF.

The rearrangement links TRBV7-2 to TRBJ2-3, with TRBD2 matching over 7 bases. The ends lost 2 bases at V and 5 bases at J; junction bases unmatched: 7. The germline V gene has CDR1 SGHTA and CDR2 FQGNSA. The CDR3 covers 15 residues. In DNA, the CDR3 is TGTGCCAGCAGCTTATTGAGCGGGGTCGGAGATACGCAGTATTTT. Its translation is CASSLLSGVGDTQYF.

The chain couples TRBV5-5 to TRBJ1-2; D call uncertain. From germline, CDR1 is SGHKS and CDR2 YYEKEE (reference sequence). V was cut by 6 bases and J by 7 bases, with 13 bases left in between. This CDR3 is 12 amino acids long. This CDR3 reads CASNGGSLGYTF. The CDR3 region has the DNA TGTGCCAGCAACGGAGGGAGTCTTGGCTACACCTTC.

The chain carries TRBV7-2 and TRBJ2-3; 9 bases match TRBD2. The CDR3 covers 15 residues. CDR1 and CDR2 from the germline V gene are SGHTA and FQGNSA. V was clipped by 5 bases and J by 2 bases; unmatched bases: 5. CDR3 region: CASSPGLATTDTQYF. The CDR3 DNA is TGTGCCAGCAGCCCCGGACTAGCGACCACAGATACGCAGTATTTT.

The chain has TRBV25-1 and TRBJ1-1; TRBD1 aligns across 7 bases. The CDR3 contains 15 residues. The germline CDR1 and CDR2 sequences are MGHDK and SYGVNS. The J segment lost 5 bases and the V segment lost 5 bases, leaving 11 bases of the junction unmatched. As DNA, the CDR3 is TGTGCCAGCAGTTTCAACAGGGGAAAGGGTACTGAAGCTTTCTTT. It yields the protein CASSFNRGKGTEAFF.

This chain connects TRBV6-6 to TRBJ1-1; TRBD1 might be the D (6 bases). Deletions cut 5 bases from V and 4 bases from J, with 11 bases between. This CDR3 is 13 amino acids long. CDR1 MNHNY and CDR2 SVGAGI come from the germline V gene (reference sequence). This CDR3 is CASSPTGITEAFF. CDR3 nucleotide sequence: TGTGCCAGCAGTCCCACAGGGATCACTGAAGCTTTCTTT.